The 9 T cell receptor beta chains presented below share a single source sample, sequenced in a study of T cell responses to AZD1222 COVID-19 vaccine. Assay: immunoSEQ multiplex PCR; the TCRdb copy retains only in-frame clones and omits some. The table shows under 95,000 clones, with approximately 83% occurring only once. This specimen was peripheral blood, taken 28 days after the second AZD1222 dose. The receptors come from an adult who received the AZD1222 COVID-19 vaccine.

The rearrangement links TRBV3-1 (or the pseudogene TRBV3-2) to TRBJ2-1; 11 nucleotides line up with TRBD2. Germline V gene sequence: CDR1 LGHDT, CDR2 YNNKEL (reference sequence). CDR3 size: 18 residues. V dropped 6 bases and J dropped 0; count of bases not matched to a gene: 10. CDR3 coding DNA: TGTGCCAGCAGTCCGACTAGCGGGGTCCCTACCTCCTACAATGAGCAGTTCTTC. Its protein product is CASSPTSGVPTSYNEQFF.

The rearrangement links TRBV9 to TRBJ2-7; 11 positions match TRBD2. This CDR3 is built from 18 residues. The trim removed 4 bases at V and 4 bases at J, leaving 16 bases unmatched. The germline V gene encodes CDR1 SGDLS and CDR2 YYNGEE. In nucleotides, the CDR3 is TGTGCCAGCAGCCCCGGAGGTAGCGGGGGGGCCTTTGGGTACGAGCAGTACTTC. It specifies CASSPGGSGGAFGYEQYF.

The rearrangement joins TRBV19 to TRBJ1-5, with TRBD1 identical over 8 bases. CDR3 size: 16 residues. V trimming: 5 bases; J trimming: 4 bases; junction bases outside the gene matches: 10. Germline lookup yields CDR1 LNHDA and CDR2 SQIVND (reference sequence). In nucleotides, the CDR3 is TGTGCCAGTAGTCCCCTGGACAGGGATGGGAATCAGCCCCAGCATTTT. It is translated as CASSPLDRDGNQPQHF.

The V call is TRBV7-6, the J call TRBJ1-1; D not certain. This CDR3 has 15 amino acids. Germline CDR1 reads SGHVS; CDR2 reads FNYEAQ. The germline V and J ends were trimmed by 1 base and 5 bases, with 14 bases remaining between them. In DNA form, the CDR3 reads TGTGCCAGCAGCTTAGTCGGGGAAGCTAGTACTGAAGCTTTCTTT. Its protein product is CASSLVGEASTEAFF.

This clone has a handful of counts. Sequence at one end of the junction differs from germline and may be a read error. The sample holds other DNA sequences that translate to the same CDR3. The CDR3 nucleotides are TGTGCCACCTGTGACCCCGGGACCGGGACGACCGGGGAGCTGTTTTTT. Translating it yields CATCDPGTGTTGELFF. The V and J genes are TRBV24-1 and TRBJ2-2; TRBD1 or TRBD2 may be the D gene (5 bases each). This CDR3 has 16 amino acids. Per germline, CDR1 KGHDR and CDR2 SFDVKD.

The chain employs TRBV4-2 and TRBJ2-1; 13 positions match TRBD2. Germline-derived CDR1 and CDR2 are LGHNA and YNFKEQ. V was clipped by 3 bases and J by 9 bases; unmatched bases: 8. This CDR3 has 16 amino acids. CDR3 nucleotides: TGTGCCAGCAGCCAGCCTGGAACTAGCGGGGGGGGTGAGCAGTTCTTC. This sequence encodes CASSQPGTSGGGEQFF.

The chain employs TRBV5-5 and TRBJ2-6; D is unclear. Between the trimmed V and J ends, which lost 7 bases and 0 bases, there was a span of 8 bases. The CDR3 loop spans 14 amino acids. Germline V gene data show CDR1 as SGHKS and CDR2 as YYEKEE (reference sequence). CDR3 loop: CASGPYSGANVLTF. DNA of the CDR3: TGTGCCAGCGGTCCGTACTCTGGGGCCAACGTCCTGACTTTC.

This chain connects TRBV24-1 to TRBJ1-2; 7 positions match TRBD1. Germline CDR1 and CDR2: KGHDR and SFDVKD. This CDR3 has 15 residues. J gave up 7 bases and V 9 bases, and 16 bases lay outside the gene matches. The CDR3 spells CATSSRQGGRGGYTF. DNA of the CDR3: TGTGCCACCTCCTCGCGACAGGGAGGCAGGGGTGGCTACACCTTC.

V and J are TRBV12-3 or TRBV12-4 and TRBJ2-5; no reliable D call. The CDR3 runs to 11 residues. Trimming removed 3 bases from V and 5 bases from J, with 4 bases in between. Here the CDR3 reads CASSFKETQYF. CDR3 sequence (DNA): TGTGCCAGCAGTTTCAAGGAGACCCAGTACTTC.